This T cell receptor (beta chain) was sequenced for a study of blood T cell repertoires in COVID-19. Overall study: Italy, Spain and the United States were the sources of the convalescent and acute COVID-19 samples. From T cells, B-cell-depleted T cells, or PBMCs came the material, which was cDNA or gDNA.

Methods used by the authors: By means of reference gene primer amplification, nucleated cell counts were estimated. Only in-frame clones appear in the TCRdb table, and some are missing; sequencing was by immunoSEQ multiplex PCR. The DNA was the basis for D and trimming; V, J and clone size are from that table. In the table there are approximately 210,000 clones, 82% of which are singletons. The length of the CDR3 is 16 residues. The junction had 12 bases not matched to a gene; V was cut back by 0 bases and J by 7 bases. CDR1 LGHDT and CDR2 YNNKEL come from the germline V gene (reference sequence). The sample consisted of peripheral blood. This rearrangement joins TRBV3-1 (or the pseudogene TRBV3-2) to TRBJ2-7, with 7 positions matching TRBD1. This TCR derives from a woman over 75 with acute or convalescent COVID-19. CDR3: CASSQDPWTGFQEQYF. In nucleotides, the CDR3 is TGTGCCAGCAGCCAAGATCCGTGGACAGGTTTTCAGGAGCAGTACTTC.